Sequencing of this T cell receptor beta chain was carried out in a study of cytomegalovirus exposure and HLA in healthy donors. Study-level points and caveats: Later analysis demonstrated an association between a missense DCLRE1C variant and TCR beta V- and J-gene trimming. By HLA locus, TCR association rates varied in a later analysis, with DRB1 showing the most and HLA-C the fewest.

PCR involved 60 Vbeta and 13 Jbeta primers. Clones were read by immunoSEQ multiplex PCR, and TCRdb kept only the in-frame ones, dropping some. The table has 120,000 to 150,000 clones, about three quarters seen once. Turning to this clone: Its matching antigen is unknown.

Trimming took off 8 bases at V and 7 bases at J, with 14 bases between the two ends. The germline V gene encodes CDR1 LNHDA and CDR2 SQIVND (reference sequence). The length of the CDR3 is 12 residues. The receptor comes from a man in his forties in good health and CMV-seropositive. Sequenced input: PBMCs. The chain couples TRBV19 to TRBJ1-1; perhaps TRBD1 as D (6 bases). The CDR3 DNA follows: TGTGCCAGTGATCAGGGGTCGGGTGAAGCTTTCTTT. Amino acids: CASDQGSGEAFF.